This T cell receptor (beta chain) was captured in a study of blood T cell repertoires in COVID-19. Overall study context: Specimens from acute and convalescent COVID-19 originated in the United States, Italy and Spain.

Original methodology: Quantification of nucleated cells was approximated via reference gene primer amplification. Assay used: immunoSEQ multiplex PCR; TCRdb lists only in-frame clones, some missing. That table supplies the V and J calls and clone size; D and trimming were determined from the DNA. Of over 65,000 clones detected, around four fifths appear once; the ten largest clones hold 18%. V trimming: 3 bases; J trimming: 6 bases; junction bases outside the gene matches: 4. The germline V gene has CDR1 GTSNPN and CDR2 SVGIG (reference sequence). CDR3 length: 12 residues. This clonotype was obtained from an elderly man with active or convalescent COVID-19. Sequencing was carried out using peripheral blood. This chain joins TRBV30 and TRBJ1-1, with 7 bases aligning to TRBD1. The CDR3 coding sequence is TGTGCCTGGAGCCCAGGGGGACCTGAAGCTTTCTTT. The encoded protein is CAWSPGGPEAFF.